This TCR beta chain was documented in a study of shared clonotypes between healthy human individuals. The germline CDR1 and CDR2 sequences are MDHEN and SYDVKM. J was trimmed by 1 base and V by 7 bases; bases with no gene match: 6. The CDR3 consists of 14 residues. A word on this clone: What it binds is not known.

Study conclusions and caveats: The sampled material consisted only of blood, and tissue repertoires are likely to differ.

Profiling relied on immunoSEQ multiplex PCR, and the TCRdb table lists in-frame clones only, not all of them. The sample shows a few million clones, approximately 93% of them seen only once. The V call is TRBV28, the J call TRBJ2-7; 8 positions match TRBD2. Sequenced: naive CD4+ T cells from PBMCs. Subset indicated: CD45RA+ positively selected. The receptor was isolated from a man aged 18-30 years in good health. Some clones in this sample may be carry-over from other donors' samples. CDR3 sequence (DNA): TGTGCCAGCAAGCCGAGCGGGAGATCCTACGAGCAGTACTTC. This codes for CASKPSGRSYEQYF.